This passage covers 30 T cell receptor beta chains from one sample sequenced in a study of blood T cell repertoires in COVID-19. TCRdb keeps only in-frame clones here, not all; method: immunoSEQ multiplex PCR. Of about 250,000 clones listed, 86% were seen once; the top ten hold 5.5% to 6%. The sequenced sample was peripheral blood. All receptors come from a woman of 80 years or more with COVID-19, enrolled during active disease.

The CDR3 reads CASSADRGVSNEKLFF. In DNA, the CDR3 is TGTGCCAGCAGCGCCGACAGGGGCGTCTCTAATGAAAAACTGTTTTTT. This rearrangement joins TRBV7-2 to TRBJ1-4; 8 bases agree with TRBD1. The ends lost 5 bases at V and 3 bases at J; junction bases unmatched: 8. The germline V gene encodes CDR1 SGHTA and CDR2 FQGNSA. The CDR3 has 16 amino acids. The variable domain in full, completed from reference TRBV7-2 and TRBJ1-4, reads GAGVSQSPSNKVTEKGKDVELRCDPISGHTALYWYRQSLGQGLEFLIYFQGNSAPDKSGLPSDRFSAERTGGSVSTLTIQRTQQEDSAVYLCASSADRGVSNEKLFFGSGTQLSVL.

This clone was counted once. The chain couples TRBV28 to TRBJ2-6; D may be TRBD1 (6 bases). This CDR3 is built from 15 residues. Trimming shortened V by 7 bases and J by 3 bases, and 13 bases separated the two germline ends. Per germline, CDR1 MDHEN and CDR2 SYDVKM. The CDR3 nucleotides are TGTGCCAGCAAAGGGACAACGTTTGGGGCCAACGTCCTGACTTTC. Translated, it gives CASKGTTFGANVLTF.

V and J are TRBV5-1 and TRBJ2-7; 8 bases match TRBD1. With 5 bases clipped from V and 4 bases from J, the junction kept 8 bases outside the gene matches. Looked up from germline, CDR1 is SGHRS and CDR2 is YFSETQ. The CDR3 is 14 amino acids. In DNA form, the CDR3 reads TGCGCCAGCAGTCCGTCAGGGGGCAGGTACGAGCAGTACGTC. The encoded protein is CASSPSGGRYEQYV.

The CDR3 nucleotides read TGCGCCAGCAGCCAAGTAGGAGGACCTTATGGCTACACCTTC. It translates to CASSQVGGPYGYTF. This chain joins TRBV4-1 and TRBJ1-2; D is unresolved. V lost 1 base to trimming and J lost 5 bases, with 11 bases between them. This CDR3 has 14 residues. Per the germline V gene, CDR1 is MGHRA and CDR2 is YSYEKL.

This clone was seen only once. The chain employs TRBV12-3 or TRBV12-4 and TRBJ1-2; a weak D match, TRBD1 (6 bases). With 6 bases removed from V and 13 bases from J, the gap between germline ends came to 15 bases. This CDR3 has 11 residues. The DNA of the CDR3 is TGTGCCAGCAGCTCCGGGACATTAACCACCTTC. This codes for CASSSGTLTTF.

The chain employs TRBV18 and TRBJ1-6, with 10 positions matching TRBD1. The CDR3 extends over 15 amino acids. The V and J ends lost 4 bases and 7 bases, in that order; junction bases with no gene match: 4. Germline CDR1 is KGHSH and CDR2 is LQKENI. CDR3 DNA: TGTGCCAGCTCACAGGGACAGGGGTTCAATTCACCCCTCCACTTT. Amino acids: CASSQGQGFNSPLHF.

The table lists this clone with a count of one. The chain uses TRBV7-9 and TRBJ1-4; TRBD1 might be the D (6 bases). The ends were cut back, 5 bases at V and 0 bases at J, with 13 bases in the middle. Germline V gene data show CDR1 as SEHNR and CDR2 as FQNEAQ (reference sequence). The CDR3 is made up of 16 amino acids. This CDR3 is CASSNGTFATNEKLFF. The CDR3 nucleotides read TGTGCCAGCAGCAACGGGACATTTGCAACTAATGAAAAACTGTTTTTT.

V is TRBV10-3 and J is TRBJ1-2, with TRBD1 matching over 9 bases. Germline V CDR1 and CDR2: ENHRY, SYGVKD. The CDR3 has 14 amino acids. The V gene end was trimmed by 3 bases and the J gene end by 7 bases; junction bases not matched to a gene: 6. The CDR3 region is CAISDRQGGGGYTF. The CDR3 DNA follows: TGTGCCATCAGTGACAGACAGGGGGGCGGTGGCTACACCTTC.

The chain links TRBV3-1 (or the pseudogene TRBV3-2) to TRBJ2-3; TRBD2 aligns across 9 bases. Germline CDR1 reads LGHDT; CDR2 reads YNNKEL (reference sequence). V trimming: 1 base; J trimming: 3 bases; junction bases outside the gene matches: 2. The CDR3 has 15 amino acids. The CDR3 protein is CASSQGAGGTDTQYF. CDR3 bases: TGTGCCAGCAGCCAAGGGGCGGGGGGGACAGATACGCAGTATTTT.

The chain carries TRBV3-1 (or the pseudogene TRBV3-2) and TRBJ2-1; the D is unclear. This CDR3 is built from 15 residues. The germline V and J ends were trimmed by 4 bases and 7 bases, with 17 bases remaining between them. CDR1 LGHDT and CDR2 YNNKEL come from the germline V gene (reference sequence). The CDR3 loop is CASSLTTRITNEQFF. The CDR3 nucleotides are TGTGCCAGCAGCCTTACGACACGAATCACGAATGAGCAGTTCTTC.

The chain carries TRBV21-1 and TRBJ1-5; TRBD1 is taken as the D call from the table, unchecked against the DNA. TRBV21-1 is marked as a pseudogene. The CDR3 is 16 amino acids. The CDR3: CASNETGMFGNQPQHF. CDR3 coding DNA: TGTGCCAGTAACGAAACAGGGATGTTTGGCAATCAGCCCCAGCATTTT.

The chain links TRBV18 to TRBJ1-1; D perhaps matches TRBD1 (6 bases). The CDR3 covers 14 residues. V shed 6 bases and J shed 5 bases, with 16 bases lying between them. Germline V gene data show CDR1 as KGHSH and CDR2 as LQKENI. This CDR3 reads CASSAPLQGTEAFF. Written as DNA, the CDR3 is TGTGCCAGCTCTGCCCCCCTACAGGGAACTGAAGCTTTCTTT.

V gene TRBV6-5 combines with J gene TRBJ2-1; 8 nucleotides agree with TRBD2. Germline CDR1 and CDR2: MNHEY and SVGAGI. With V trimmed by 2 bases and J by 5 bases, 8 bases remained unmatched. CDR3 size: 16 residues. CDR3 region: CASSYGRGVINNEQFF. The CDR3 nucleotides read TGTGCCAGCAGTTACGGGCGGGGGGTCATCAACAATGAGCAGTTCTTC.

This CDR3 is CASRLAQTVDTQYF. The DNA of the CDR3 is TGTGCCAGTAGGCTCGCCCAGACAGTAGATACGCAGTATTTT. This chain joins TRBV19 and TRBJ2-3, with D possibly TRBD1 on 5 matching bases. Germline V gene sequence: CDR1 LNHDA, CDR2 SQIVND (reference sequence). Trimming left V 6 bases short and J 5 bases short, with 15 bases between. The CDR3 has 14 residues.

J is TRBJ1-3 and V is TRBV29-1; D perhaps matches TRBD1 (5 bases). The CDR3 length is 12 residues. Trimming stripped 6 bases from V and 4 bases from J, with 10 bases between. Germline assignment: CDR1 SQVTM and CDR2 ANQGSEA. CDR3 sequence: CSVVGGGNTIYF. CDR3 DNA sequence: TGCAGCGTCGTGGGGGGAGGAAACACCATATATTTT.

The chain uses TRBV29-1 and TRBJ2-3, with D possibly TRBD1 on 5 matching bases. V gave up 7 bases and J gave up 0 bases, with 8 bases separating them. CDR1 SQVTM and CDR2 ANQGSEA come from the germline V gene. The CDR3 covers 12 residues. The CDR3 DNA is TGCAGCGCCGGACACAGCACAGATACGCAGTATTTT. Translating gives CSAGHSTDTQYF.

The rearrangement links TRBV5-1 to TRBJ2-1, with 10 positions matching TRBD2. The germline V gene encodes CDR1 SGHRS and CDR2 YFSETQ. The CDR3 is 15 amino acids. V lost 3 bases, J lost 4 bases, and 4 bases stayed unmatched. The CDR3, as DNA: TGCGCCAGCAGCTCCAGCGGGGGGGGTTACAATGAGCAGTTCTTC. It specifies CASSSSGGGYNEQFF. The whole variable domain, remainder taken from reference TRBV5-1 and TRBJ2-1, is KAGVTQTPRYLIKTRGQQVTLSCSPISGHRSVSWYQQTPGQGLQFLFEYFSETQRNKGNFPGRFSGRQFSNSRSEMNVSTLELGDSALYLCASSSSGGGYNEQFFGPGTRLTVL.

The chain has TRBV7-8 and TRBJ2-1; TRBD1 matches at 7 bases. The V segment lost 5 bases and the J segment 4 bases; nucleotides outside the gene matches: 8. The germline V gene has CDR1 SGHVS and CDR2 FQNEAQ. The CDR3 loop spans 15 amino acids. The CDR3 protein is CASSELGQTYNEQFF. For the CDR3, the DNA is TGTGCCAGCAGCGAGTTGGGACAGACATACAATGAGCAGTTCTTC.

CDR3 region: CASSLAAGNTEAFF. The CDR3 region has the DNA TGTGCCAGCAGCTTAGCAGCAGGGAACACTGAAGCTTTCTTT. The genes are TRBV7-8 and TRBJ1-1; D remains ambiguous. The V gene's germline CDR1 is SGHVS and CDR2 FQNEAQ. Between the trimmed V and J ends, which lost 0 bases and 1 base, there was a span of 6 bases. The CDR3 contains 14 residues.

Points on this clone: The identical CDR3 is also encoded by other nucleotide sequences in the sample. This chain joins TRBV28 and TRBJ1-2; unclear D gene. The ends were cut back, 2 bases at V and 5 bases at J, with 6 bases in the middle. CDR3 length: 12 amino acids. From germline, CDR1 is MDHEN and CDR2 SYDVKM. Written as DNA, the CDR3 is TGTGCCAGCAGTTTAAGCGGGTATGGCTACACCTTC. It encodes CASSLSGYGYTF.

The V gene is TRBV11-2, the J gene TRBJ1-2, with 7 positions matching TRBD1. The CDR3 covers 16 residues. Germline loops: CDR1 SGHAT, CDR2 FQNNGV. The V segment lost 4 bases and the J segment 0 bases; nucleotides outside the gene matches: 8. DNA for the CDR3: TGTGCCAGCAGCTCGTCAGGGGGTAAATCTAACTATGGCTACACCTTC. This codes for CASSSSGGKSNYGYTF. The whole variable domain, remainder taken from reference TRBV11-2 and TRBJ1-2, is EAGVAQSPRYKIIEKRQSVAFWCNPISGHATLYWYQQILGQGPKLLIQFQNNGVVDDSQLPKDRFSAERLKGVDSTLKIQPAKLEDSAVYLCASSSSGGKSNYGYTFGSGTRLTVV.

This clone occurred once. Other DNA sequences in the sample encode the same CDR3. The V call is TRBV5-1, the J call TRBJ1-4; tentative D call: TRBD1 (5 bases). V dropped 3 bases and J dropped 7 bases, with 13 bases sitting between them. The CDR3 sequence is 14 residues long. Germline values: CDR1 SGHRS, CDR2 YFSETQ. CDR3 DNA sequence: TGCGCCAGCAGCTCCCGCCCGGGGGGTGAAAAACTGTTTTTT. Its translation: CASSSRPGGEKLFF.

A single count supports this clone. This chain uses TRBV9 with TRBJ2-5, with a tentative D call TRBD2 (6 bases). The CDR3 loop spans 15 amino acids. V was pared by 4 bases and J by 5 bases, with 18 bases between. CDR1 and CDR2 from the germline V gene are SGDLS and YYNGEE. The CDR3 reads CASSREMTGRETQYF. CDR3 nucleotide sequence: TGTGCCAGCAGCAGAGAGATGACTGGGAGGGAGACCCAGTACTTC.

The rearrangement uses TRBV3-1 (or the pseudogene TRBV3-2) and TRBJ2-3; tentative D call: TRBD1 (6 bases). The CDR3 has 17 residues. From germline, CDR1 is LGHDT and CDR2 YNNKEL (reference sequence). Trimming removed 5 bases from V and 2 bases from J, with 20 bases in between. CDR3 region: CASSSLRRQENTDTQYF. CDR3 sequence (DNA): TGTGCCAGCAGCTCCCTCCGGCGACAGGAGAACACAGATACGCAGTATTTT.

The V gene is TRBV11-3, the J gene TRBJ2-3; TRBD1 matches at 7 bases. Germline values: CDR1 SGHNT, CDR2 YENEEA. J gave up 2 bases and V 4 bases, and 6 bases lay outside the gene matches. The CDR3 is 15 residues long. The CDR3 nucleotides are TGTGCCAGCAGCTCCGGGACAGATTTCACAGATACGCAGTATTTT. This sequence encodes CASSSGTDFTDTQYF.

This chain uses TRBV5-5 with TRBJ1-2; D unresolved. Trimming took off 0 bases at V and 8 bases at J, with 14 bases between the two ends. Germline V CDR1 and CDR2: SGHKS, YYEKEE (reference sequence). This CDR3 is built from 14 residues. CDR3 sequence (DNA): TGTGCCAGCAGCTTGGACGCATCGCCAGTAGGCTACACCTTC. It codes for CASSLDASPVGYTF.

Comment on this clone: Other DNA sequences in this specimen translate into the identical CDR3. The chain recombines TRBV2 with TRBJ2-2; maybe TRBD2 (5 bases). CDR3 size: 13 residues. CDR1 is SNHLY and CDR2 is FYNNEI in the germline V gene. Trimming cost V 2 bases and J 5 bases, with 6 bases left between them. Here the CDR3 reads CASSERGTGELFF. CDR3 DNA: TGTGCCAGCAGTGAAAGAGGGACCGGGGAGCTGTTTTTT.

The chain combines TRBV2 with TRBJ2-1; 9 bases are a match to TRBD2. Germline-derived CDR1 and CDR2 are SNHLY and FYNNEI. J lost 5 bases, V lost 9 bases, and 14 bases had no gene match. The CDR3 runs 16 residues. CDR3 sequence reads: CARRITGTSPHNEQFF. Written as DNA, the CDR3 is TGTGCCAGAAGGATTACCGGGACTAGCCCCCACAATGAGCAGTTCTTC.

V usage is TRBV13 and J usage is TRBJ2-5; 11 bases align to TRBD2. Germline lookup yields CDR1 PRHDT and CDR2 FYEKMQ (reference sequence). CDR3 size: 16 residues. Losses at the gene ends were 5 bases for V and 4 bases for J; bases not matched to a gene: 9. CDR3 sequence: CASSPGASGGIETQYF. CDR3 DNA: TGTGCCAGCAGCCCAGGGGCTAGCGGGGGGATAGAGACCCAGTACTTC. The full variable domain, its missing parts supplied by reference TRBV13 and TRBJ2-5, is AAGVIQSPRHLIKEKRETATLKCYPIPRHDTVYWYQQGPGQDPQFLISFYEKMQSDKGSIPDRFSAQQFSDYHSELNMSSLELGDSALYFCASSPGASGGIETQYFGPGTRLLVL.

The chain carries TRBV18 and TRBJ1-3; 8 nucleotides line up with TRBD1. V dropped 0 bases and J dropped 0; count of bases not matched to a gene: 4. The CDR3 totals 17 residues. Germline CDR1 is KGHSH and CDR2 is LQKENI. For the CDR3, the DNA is TGTGCCAGCTCACCACCGACAGGGGACGACTCTGGAAACACCATATATTTT. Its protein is CASSPPTGDDSGNTIYF.